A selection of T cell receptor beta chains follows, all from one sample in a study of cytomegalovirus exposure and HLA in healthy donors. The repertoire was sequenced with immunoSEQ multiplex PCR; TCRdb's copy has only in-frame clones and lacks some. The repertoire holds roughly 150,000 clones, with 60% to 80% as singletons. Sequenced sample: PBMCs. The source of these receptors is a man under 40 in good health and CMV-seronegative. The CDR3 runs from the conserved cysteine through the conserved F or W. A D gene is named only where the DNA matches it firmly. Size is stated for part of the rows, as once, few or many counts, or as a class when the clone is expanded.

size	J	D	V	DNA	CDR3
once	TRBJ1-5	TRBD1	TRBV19	TGTGCCAGTAGCTCGACAGGGTATAGCAATCAGCCCCAGCATTTT	CASSSTGYSNQPQHF
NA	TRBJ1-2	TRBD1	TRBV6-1	TGTGCCAGCAGGACCGGGACAGGGGACTATGGCTACACCTTC	CASRTGTGDYGYTF
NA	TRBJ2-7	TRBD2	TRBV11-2	TGTGCCAGCAGCCCGACCCTAGCGGGAGCTAGCGAGCAGTACTTC	CASSPTLAGASEQYF
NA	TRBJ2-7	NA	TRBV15	TGTGCCACCAGCAGAGATCAGGACTACGAGCAGTACTTC	CATSRDQDYEQYF
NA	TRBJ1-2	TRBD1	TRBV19	TGTGCCAGTAGTCCTCGGACAGGGGGTCGGGGCTACACCTTC	CASSPRTGGRGYTF
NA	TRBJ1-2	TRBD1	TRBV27	TGTGCCAGCAGCATCAGGACAGGGAGAGGTGGCTACACCTTC	CASSIRTGRGGYTF
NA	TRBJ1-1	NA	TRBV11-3	TGTGCCAGCAGCTTATTGGGGGCAGGAACTGAAGCTTTCTTT	CASSLLGAGTEAFF
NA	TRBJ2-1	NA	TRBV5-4	TGTGCCAGCAGCTTGGGCGAGGGGGATGAGCAGTTCTTC	CASSLGEGDEQFF
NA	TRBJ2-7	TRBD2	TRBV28	TGTGCCAGCAGTTCGGAGCGGGGGGGTCCGTACGAGCAGTACTTC	CASSSERGGPYEQYF
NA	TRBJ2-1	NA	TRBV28	TGTGCCAGCAGCCCAGGGGATAGCTCCTACAATGAGCAGTTCTTC	CASSPGDSSYNEQFF
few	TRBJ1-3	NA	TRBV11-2	TGTGCCAGCAGCCCCGGGACATACCCTGGAAACACCATATATTTT	CASSPGTYPGNTIYF
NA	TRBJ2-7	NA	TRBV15	TGTGCCACCAGCAGAGCGGGGGACTTCTACGAGCAGTACTTC	CATSRAGDFYEQYF
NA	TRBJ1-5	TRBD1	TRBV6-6	TGTGCCAGCAGTGCCAGGGGGAGTGATGGGCAGCTCCAGCATTTT	CASSARGSDGQLQHF
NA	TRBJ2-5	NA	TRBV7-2	TGTGCCAGCAGCTTTGCGGGAAGACGGGGGAAGGAGACCCAGTACTTC	CASSFAGRRGKETQYF
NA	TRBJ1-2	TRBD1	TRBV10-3	TGTGCCATCAGTAATAGACAGGGAAATAGCTATGGCTACACCTTC	CAISNRQGNSYGYTF
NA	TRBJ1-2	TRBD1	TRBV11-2	TGTGCCAGCAGCTTAGTCCCAGGGGGCGCCTATGGCTACACCTTC	CASSLVPGGAYGYTF
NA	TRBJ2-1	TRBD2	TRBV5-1	TGCGCCAGCAGCTTGGAGGCTAGCGGGAGGCCGGGATTCTTC	CASSLEASGRPGFF
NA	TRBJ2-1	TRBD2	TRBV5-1	TGCGCCAGCAAGACCGAAGCGGGAGGCTACAATGAGCAGTTCTTC	CASKTEAGGYNEQFF
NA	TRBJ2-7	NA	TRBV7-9	TGTGCCAGCAGCTTACAGGAGGGCTACGAGCAGTACTTC	CASSLQEGYEQYF
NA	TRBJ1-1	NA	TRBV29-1	TGCAGCATTAACTATTCCCCACTTCCTCTCCGGGCTTTCTTT	CSINYSPLPLRAFF
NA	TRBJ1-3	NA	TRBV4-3	TGCGCCAGCAGCCCCCGCCCTATAAGAAACACCATATATTTT	CASSPRPIRNTIYF
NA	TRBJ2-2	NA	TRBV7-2	TGTGCCAGCAGCTTAATCCCGCGCACCGGGGAGCTGTTTTTT	CASSLIPRTGELFF
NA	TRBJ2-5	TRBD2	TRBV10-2	TGCGCCAGGACTGGACTAGCGGTCTCCAGAGCAAGGGCGGCCCAGTACTTC	CARTGLAVSRARAAQYF
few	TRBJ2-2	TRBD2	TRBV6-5	TGTGCCAGCAGAGGACTAGCTGACACCGGGGAGCTGTTTTTT	CASRGLADTGELFF
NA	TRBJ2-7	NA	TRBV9	TGTGCCAGCAGCCCCGAGACAGGATTGTTCTACGAGCAGTACTTC	CASSPETGLFYEQYF
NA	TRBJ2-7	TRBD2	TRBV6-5	TGTGCCAGCAGTCCAGCGGGAGGGCCGGTCGGGCAGTACTTC	CASSPAGGPVGQYF
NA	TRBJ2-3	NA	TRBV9	TGTGCCAGCAGCGTAGATGCGGGAACCACAGATACGCAGTATTTT	CASSVDAGTTDTQYF
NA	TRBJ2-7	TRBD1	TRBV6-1	TGTGCCACCGGGACAGGGCTTACGGGGCAGTACTTC	CATGTGLTGQYF
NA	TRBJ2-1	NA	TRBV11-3	TGTGCCAGCAGCCGGAGGGGAGATGGGCAGTTCTTC	CASSRRGDGQFF
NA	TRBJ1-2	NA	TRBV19	TGTGCCAGTCGGGACACGGGCTACACCTTC	CASRDTGYTF
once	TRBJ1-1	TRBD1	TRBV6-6	TGTGCCAGCAGTTCCGGGACAGGGGTCTTGAACACTGAAGCTTTCTTT	CASSSGTGVLNTEAFF
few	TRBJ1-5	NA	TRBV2	TGTGCCAGCAGTGAAGGACAGAGCAATCAGCCCCAGCATTTT	CASSEGQSNQPQHF
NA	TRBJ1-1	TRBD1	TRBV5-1	TGCGCCAGCAGCTTATTGGACAGGGATCACACTGAAGCTTTCTTT	CASSLLDRDHTEAFF
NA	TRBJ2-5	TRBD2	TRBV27	TGTGCCAGCCGAGCGGGGCGGGAGACCCAGTACTTC	CASRAGRETQYF
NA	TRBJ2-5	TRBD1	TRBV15	TGTGCCACCAGCAAAAACAGGGGCTACCAAGAGACCCAGTACTTC	CATSKNRGYQETQYF
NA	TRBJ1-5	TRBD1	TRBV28	TGTGCCAGCAGTGAGGTAGGGGGCGAATTTGGAAATCAGCCCCAGCATTTT	CASSEVGGEFGNQPQHF
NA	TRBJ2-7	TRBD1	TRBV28	TGTGCCAGCAGTCCCGGACAGGGTTCCTACGAGCAGTACTTC	CASSPGQGSYEQYF
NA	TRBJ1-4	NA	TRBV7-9	TGTGCCAGCACCCCAAATGAACTGTTTTTT	CASTPNELFF
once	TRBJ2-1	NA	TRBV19	TGTGCCAGTAGCTGGACAAATAAAGGGGATGAGCAGTTCTTC	CASSWTNKGDEQFF
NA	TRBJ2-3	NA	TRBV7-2	TGTGCCAGCAGCCTCGGACTGGGGGGGCTAGATACGCAGTATTTT	CASSLGLGGLDTQYF
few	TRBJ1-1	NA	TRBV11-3	TGTGCCAGCAGCTTAGTTAAGGAGAGGACTGAAGCTTTCTTT	CASSLVKERTEAFF
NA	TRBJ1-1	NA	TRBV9	TGTGCCAGCAGGGAGAGCCCCACAGGTTACACTGAAGCTTTCTTT	CASRESPTGYTEAFF
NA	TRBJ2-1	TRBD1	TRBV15	TGTGCCACCAGCGGCCGGACAGGTAGGGATGAGCAGTTCTTC	CATSGRTGRDEQFF
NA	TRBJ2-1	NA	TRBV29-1	TGCAGCGCGACACAGGCCTCCTACAATGAGCAGTTCTTC	CSATQASYNEQFF
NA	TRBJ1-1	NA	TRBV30	TGTGCCCAAGTACAGGAGATGAACACTGAAGCTTTCTTT	CAQVQEMNTEAFF
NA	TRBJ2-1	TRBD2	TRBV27	TGTGCCAGCAGTCTTCTTCCTAGCGGGTGGGGCGATGAGCAGTTCTTC	CASSLLPSGWGDEQFF
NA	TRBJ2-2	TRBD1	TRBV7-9	TGTTCCAGCAGCTCGCCCCGGGACAGGGGGCACACCGGGGAGCTGTTTTTT	CSSSSPRDRGHTGELFF
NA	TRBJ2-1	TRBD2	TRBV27	TGTGCCAGCATCGGGACTAGCGCTCACAATGAGCAGTTCTTC	CASIGTSAHNEQFF